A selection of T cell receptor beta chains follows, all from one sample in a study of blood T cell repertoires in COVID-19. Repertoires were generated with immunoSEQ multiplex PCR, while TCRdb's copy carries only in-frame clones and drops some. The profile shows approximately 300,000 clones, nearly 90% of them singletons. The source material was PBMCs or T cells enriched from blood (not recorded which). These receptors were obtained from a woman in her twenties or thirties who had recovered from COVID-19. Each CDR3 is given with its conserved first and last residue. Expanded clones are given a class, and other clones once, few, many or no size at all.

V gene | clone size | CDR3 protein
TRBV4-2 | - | CASSQDPGGNSPLHF
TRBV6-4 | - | CAPWGGGRRRTDTQYF
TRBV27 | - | CASSGGGYGYTF
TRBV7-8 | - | CASTSSQGLGNTIYF
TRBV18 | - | CASSPMDIESGNTIYF
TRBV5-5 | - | CASSPWTGVGNQPQHF
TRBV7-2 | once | CASSLQGVSNYGYTF
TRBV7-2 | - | CASSLSVAGGRNEQFF
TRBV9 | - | CASSVAGTYNEQFF
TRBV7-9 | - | CASSLDSGGFTGNTIYF
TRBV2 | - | CASYHRAGNTIYF
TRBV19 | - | CASSILGTGNNSPLHF
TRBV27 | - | CASSLSVTSGGQQETQYF
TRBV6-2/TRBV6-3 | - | CASSYPKRGSDQETQYF
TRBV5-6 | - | CASSLVSNYGYTF
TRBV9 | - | CASSRAGASYEQYF
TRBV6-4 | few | CASSDGTNSGANVLTF
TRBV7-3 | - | CASSQGYAGSPLHF
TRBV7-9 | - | CASSWEQGKSLPNYGYTF
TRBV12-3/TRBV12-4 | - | CASSSHRVGYTF
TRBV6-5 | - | CASTPRGRSYNEQFF
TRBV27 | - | CASSGGIEKLFF
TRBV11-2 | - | CASSLRQGGGTEAFF
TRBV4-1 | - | CASSESPNDEKLFF
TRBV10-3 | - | CAISGVRSDTEAFF